The rows below give T cell receptor beta chains drawn from one sample of a study of metastatic and nonmetastatic thyroid tumors. TCRdb used MiXCR to call clones anew from the PCR reads. The sample lists 15,000 or so clones; over 20% were seen once. The sample consisted of blood. These receptors were collected from a male donor with papillary thyroid cancer or a benign thyroid nodule (not recorded which). Some clones in this sample may be carry-over from other donors' samples. CDR3s include the opening cysteine and the closing phenylalanine or tryptophan. Each record gives: V gene, CDR3 length, D gene, clone size, J gene, CDR3 DNA, CDR3 protein. The D gene is left open where the match is weak. Part of the rows lack a size; the others show once, few, many or a class for expanded clones.

V gene: TRBV3-1
CDR3 length: 14
D gene: .
clone size: many
J gene: TRBJ2-7
CDR3 DNA: TGTGCCAGCAGCCACGCCGACACTTCCTACGAGCAGTACTTC
CDR3 protein: CASSHADTSYEQYF

V gene: TRBV7-7
CDR3 length: 15
D gene: .
clone size: many
J gene: TRBJ2-5
CDR3 DNA: TGTGCTAGCAGCTTAGAATTCTCACAGGGAGAGACCCAGTACTTC
CDR3 protein: CASSLEFSQGETQYF

V gene: TRBV5-4
CDR3 length: 15
D gene: .
clone size: .
J gene: TRBJ2-7
CDR3 DNA: TGTGCCAGCAGCTACAACACCGTGGGCTCCTACGAGCAGTACTTC
CDR3 protein: CASSYNTVGSYEQYF

V gene: TRBV5-8
CDR3 length: 14
D gene: .
clone size: medium-sized
J gene: TRBJ1-1
CDR3 DNA: TGTGCCAGCAGCCCCAGAGTAGTGAACACTGAAGCTTTCTTT
CDR3 protein: CASSPRVVNTEAFF

V gene: TRBV30
CDR3 length: 13
D gene: .
clone size: many
J gene: TRBJ2-1
CDR3 DNA: TGTGCCTGGAGATTTCCTCTACGAAATGAGCAGTTCTTC
CDR3 protein: CAWRFPLRNEQFF

V gene: TRBV6-5
CDR3 length: 17
D gene: .
clone size: .
J gene: TRBJ2-2
CDR3 DNA: TGTGCCAGCAGTTACTCGACGGGACTCATGGGCACCGGGGAGCTGTTTTTT
CDR3 protein: CASSYSTGLMGTGELFF

V gene: TRBV28
CDR3 length: 16
D gene: TRBD2
clone size: many
J gene: TRBJ2-3
CDR3 DNA: TGTGCCAGCAGTTTGGGTAGCGGGAGCTTCGCAGATACGCAGTATTTT
CDR3 protein: CASSLGSGSFADTQYF

V gene: TRBV2
CDR3 length: 15
D gene: .
clone size: .
J gene: TRBJ2-6
CDR3 DNA: TGTGCCAGTAACGGGATCAGGGCCGGGGCCATGGTCCTGACTTTC
CDR3 protein: CASNGIRAGAMVLTF

V gene: TRBV15
CDR3 length: 16
D gene: .
clone size: .
J gene: TRBJ1-1
CDR3 DNA: TGTGCCACCAGCAGAGTTCAAGACAGGCCGAACACTGAAGCTTTCTTT
CDR3 protein: CATSRVQDRPNTEAFF

V gene: TRBV15
CDR3 length: 15
D gene: TRBD2
clone size: few
J gene: TRBJ2-3
CDR3 DNA: TGTGCCACCAGCAGAGATGCGGGAGTACCAGATACGGAGTATTTT
CDR3 protein: CATSRDAGVPDTEYF

V gene: TRBV11-1
CDR3 length: 16
D gene: TRBD2
clone size: many
J gene: TRBJ2-3
CDR3 DNA: TGTGCCAGCAGCTTATTTAGCGGGAGTGAGGCAGATACGCAGTATTTT
CDR3 protein: CASSLFSGSEADTQYF

V gene: TRBV9
CDR3 length: 16
D gene: TRBD2
clone size: medium-sized
J gene: TRBJ2-2
CDR3 DNA: TGTGCCAGCAGCGTTTGGCTAGCGGGAGAAACCGGGGAGCTGTTTTTT
CDR3 protein: CASSVWLAGETGELFF

V gene: TRBV3-1
CDR3 length: 18
D gene: TRBD2
clone size: many
J gene: TRBJ2-5
CDR3 DNA: TGTGCCAGCAGCCAAGATAAAGGGCTAGCGGGGGCTCAAGAGACCCAGTACTTC
CDR3 protein: CASSQDKGLAGAQETQYF

V gene: TRBV5-1
CDR3 length: 14
D gene: TRBD2
clone size: medium-sized
J gene: TRBJ2-3
CDR3 DNA: TGCGCCAGCAGCTCAGGACTAGCGGCCCATACGCAGTATTTT
CDR3 protein: CASSSGLAAHTQYF

V gene: TRBV4-1
CDR3 length: 17
D gene: TRBD1
clone size: many
J gene: TRBJ1-5
CDR3 DNA: TGCGCCAGCAGCCAAGAAGGTTTCACAGGGGGGAATCAGCCCCAGCATTTT
CDR3 protein: CASSQEGFTGGNQPQHF

V gene: TRBV12-3/TRBV12-4
CDR3 length: 13
D gene: .
clone size: many
J gene: TRBJ1-1
CDR3 DNA: TGTGCCAGCAGTTTTTCAGGGGTTACTGAAGCTTTCTTT
CDR3 protein: CASSFSGVTEAFF

V gene: TRBV6-2/TRBV6-3
CDR3 length: 14
D gene: .
clone size: few
J gene: TRBJ1-1
CDR3 DNA: TGTGCCAGCAGTTACAGGGGCATGAACACTGAAGCTTTCTTT
CDR3 protein: CASSYRGMNTEAFF

V gene: TRBV18
CDR3 length: 15
D gene: .
clone size: many
J gene: TRBJ1-6
CDR3 DNA: TGTGCCAGCTCACAGGGCCAGCGAGATAATTCACCCCTCCACTTT
CDR3 protein: CASSQGQRDNSPLHF

V gene: TRBV13
CDR3 length: 13
D gene: .
clone size: many
J gene: TRBJ2-1
CDR3 DNA: TGTGCCAGCAGCTTAGCAGGCGGTGATGAGCAGTTCTTC
CDR3 protein: CASSLAGGDEQFF

V gene: TRBV20-1
CDR3 length: 12
D gene: .
clone size: many
J gene: TRBJ2-7
CDR3 DNA: TGCAGTTCACAGGACGGCACCTACGAGCAGTACTTC
CDR3 protein: CSSQDGTYEQYF

V gene: TRBV20-1
CDR3 length: 14
D gene: TRBD2
clone size: .
J gene: TRBJ2-5
CDR3 DNA: TGCAGTGCGGGACTAGGCGGAGATGGAGAGACCCAGTACTTC
CDR3 protein: CSAGLGGDGETQYF

V gene: TRBV5-4
CDR3 length: 15
D gene: .
clone size: many
J gene: TRBJ1-2
CDR3 DNA: TGTGCCAGCAGCTTGAATGGGGGGAAACTCGATGGCTACACCTTC
CDR3 protein: CASSLNGGKLDGYTF

V gene: TRBV20-1
CDR3 length: 14
D gene: .
clone size: medium-sized
J gene: TRBJ2-7
CDR3 DNA: TGCAGTGCTATCGACTCGGGACGTTTATACGAGCAGTACTTC
CDR3 protein: CSAIDSGRLYEQYF

V gene: TRBV6-2/TRBV6-3
CDR3 length: 12
D gene: .
clone size: .
J gene: TRBJ1-2
CDR3 DNA: TGTGCCAGCATCGACAGGAACTGTGGCTACACCTTC
CDR3 protein: CASIDRNCGYTF

V gene: TRBV27
CDR3 length: 13
D gene: .
clone size: many
J gene: TRBJ2-6
CDR3 DNA: TGTGCCAGCAGTTTAGCAGGGTGGAACGTCCTGACTTTC
CDR3 protein: CASSLAGWNVLTF

V gene: TRBV5-1
CDR3 length: 16
D gene: TRBD2
clone size: medium-sized
J gene: TRBJ2-1
CDR3 DNA: TGCGCCAGCAGCTCGGGACTAGCGGGATTGTACAATGAGCAGTTCTTC
CDR3 protein: CASSSGLAGLYNEQFF

V gene: TRBV6-1
CDR3 length: 15
D gene: .
clone size: few
J gene: TRBJ1-2
CDR3 DNA: TGTGCCAGCAGTTCTACAGGGATGATGAACTATGGCTACACCTTC
CDR3 protein: CASSSTGMMNYGYTF

V gene: TRBV27
CDR3 length: 13
D gene: .
clone size: many
J gene: TRBJ2-2
CDR3 DNA: TGTGCCAGCAGTTCAACAGCAACCGGGGAGCTGTTTTTT
CDR3 protein: CASSSTATGELFF

V gene: TRBV6-1
CDR3 length: 11
D gene: .
clone size: few
J gene: TRBJ1-1
CDR3 DNA: TGTGCCAGCAACAACCTTGGAAATGCTTTCTTT
CDR3 protein: CASNNLGNAFF

V gene: TRBV28
CDR3 length: 15
D gene: .
clone size: .
J gene: TRBJ2-7
CDR3 DNA: TGTGCCAGCAGTTTGGTCCGCGGGGTCCCCTACGAGCAGTACTTC
CDR3 protein: CASSLVRGVPYEQYF

V gene: TRBV19
CDR3 length: 13
D gene: .
clone size: many
J gene: TRBJ2-2
CDR3 DNA: TGTGCCAGTAGTAGAACAAGGACCGGGGAGCTGTTTTTT
CDR3 protein: CASSRTRTGELFF

V gene: TRBV20-1
CDR3 length: 15
D gene: .
clone size: medium-sized
J gene: TRBJ1-1
CDR3 DNA: TGCAGTGCTAGAGATTTCGAGGGATTGAACACTGAAGCTTTCTTT
CDR3 protein: CSARDFEGLNTEAFF

V gene: TRBV3-1
CDR3 length: 16
D gene: TRBD2
clone size: .
J gene: TRBJ2-3
CDR3 DNA: TGTGCCAGCAGCCAAGTGGGAACTAGCGGGGATCATACGCAGTATTTT
CDR3 protein: CASSQVGTSGDHTQYF

V gene: TRBV11-2
CDR3 length: 15
D gene: TRBD2
clone size: .
J gene: TRBJ2-2
CDR3 DNA: TGTGCCAGCAGCTGGGGAGCGGGGGACGTCGGGGAGCTGTTTTTT
CDR3 protein: CASSWGAGDVGELFF

V gene: TRBV30
CDR3 length: 14
D gene: TRBD1
clone size: .
J gene: TRBJ2-7
CDR3 DNA: TGTGCCTGGAGTACAGGGGGCAGGGCCTACGAGCAGTACTTC
CDR3 protein: CAWSTGGRAYEQYF

V gene: TRBV19
CDR3 length: 14
D gene: .
clone size: medium-sized
J gene: TRBJ1-2
CDR3 DNA: TGTGCCAGTAGTATATTGGAGGGGTTGGATGGCTACACCTTC
CDR3 protein: CASSILEGLDGYTF

V gene: TRBV20-1
CDR3 length: 14
D gene: TRBD1
clone size: .
J gene: TRBJ2-7
CDR3 DNA: TGCAGTGCTAGAGCCGGACAGGAACCCCTCGAGCAGTACTTC
CDR3 protein: CSARAGQEPLEQYF

V gene: TRBV5-4
CDR3 length: 16
D gene: .
clone size: many
J gene: TRBJ2-3
CDR3 DNA: TGTGCCAGCAGCTTGGGAGGTCCAGGGAGCACAGATACGCAGTATTTT
CDR3 protein: CASSLGGPGSTDTQYF

V gene: TRBV19
CDR3 length: 12
D gene: .
clone size: few
J gene: TRBJ2-5
CDR3 DNA: TGTGCCAGTAGACAGAGTGGGGAGACCCAGTACTTC
CDR3 protein: CASRQSGETQYF

V gene: TRBV28
CDR3 length: 15
D gene: .
clone size: few
J gene: TRBJ2-1
CDR3 DNA: TGTGCCAGCAGTGGCTACCTTACCTCCTACAATGAGCAGTTCTTC
CDR3 protein: CASSGYLTSYNEQFF

V gene: TRBV30
CDR3 length: 13
D gene: .
clone size: .
J gene: TRBJ1-2
CDR3 DNA: TGTGCCTGGAGTAAAGACGTGCGATATGGCTACACCTTC
CDR3 protein: CAWSKDVRYGYTF

V gene: TRBV20-1
CDR3 length: 13
D gene: .
clone size: .
J gene: TRBJ1-1
CDR3 DNA: TGCAGTGCCCAGGTAGACCTGAACACTGAAGCTTTCTTT
CDR3 protein: CSAQVDLNTEAFF

V gene: TRBV20-1
CDR3 length: 14
D gene: TRBD2
clone size: medium-sized
J gene: TRBJ2-7
CDR3 DNA: TGCAGTGCTAGAGAGGCGCGGGAGTACTACGAGCAGTACTTC
CDR3 protein: CSAREAREYYEQYF

V gene: TRBV6-2/TRBV6-3
CDR3 length: 14
D gene: TRBD1
clone size: medium-sized
J gene: TRBJ1-5
CDR3 DNA: TGTGCCAGCAGCCAAGGACAGGGCAATCAGCCCCAGCATTTT
CDR3 protein: CASSQGQGNQPQHF